The next 7 T cell receptor beta chains were all read from a single sample in a study of a mutant IDH1 vaccine in newly diagnosed glioma. These receptors are not linked to any known antigen. Measured with immunoSEQ multiplex PCR; TCRdb has only the in-frame clones, and not every one. The sample carries about 34,000 clones, approximately 90% recorded once. Time point given: week 47, end of study. Doses of 300 ug of mutant IDH1 20-mer peptide were given with topical imiquimod. The material was PBMCs, obtained from a glioma patient whose treatment included an IDH1 peptide vaccine. Every receptor here comes from a woman between 40 and 55 years old with glioma.

The genes are TRBV9 and TRBJ1-4; D gene uncertain. Germline values: CDR1 SGDLS, CDR2 YYNGEE. Trimming shortened V by 4 bases and J by 3 bases, and 13 bases separated the two germline ends. The CDR3 spans 15 residues. The CDR3 nucleotides read TGTGCCAGCAGCCCAGGACCCCGAGCTAATGAAAAACTGTTTTTT. Encoded protein: CASSPGPRANEKLFF. The full variable domain, completed using reference TRBV9 and TRBJ1-4, is DSGVTQTPKHLITATGQRVTLRCSPRSGDLSVYWYQQSLDQGLQFLIQYYNGEERAKGNILERFSAQQFPDLHSELNLSSLELGDSALYFCASSPGPRANEKLFFGSGTQLSVL.

The chain combines TRBV18 with TRBJ1-1; D is possibly TRBD1 (6 bases). Looked up from germline, CDR1 is KGHSH and CDR2 is LQKENI. V lost 6 bases and J 2 bases, leaving 16 bases between the germline ends. CDR3 length: 15 residues. The CDR3 reads CASSRGGGLNTEAFF. Here the CDR3 DNA reads TGTGCCAGCTCCCGCGGGGGGGGGCTCAACACTGAAGCTTTCTTT.

The chain is built from TRBV2 and TRBJ2-2, with 9 bases lining up with TRBD1. V shed 6 bases and J 3 bases; nucleotides not matched to a gene: 5. The CDR3 spans 15 residues. Germline loops: CDR1 SNHLY, CDR2 FYNNEI. The chain's CDR3 is CASRGTGRDTGELFF. The DNA for the CDR3 is TGTGCCAGCAGGGGGACAGGGAGAGACACCGGGGAGCTGTTTTTT.

The J gene is TRBJ1-5, the V gene TRBV6-5, with 10 bases aligning to TRBD1. Germline V gene data show CDR1 as MNHEY and CDR2 as SVGAGI. CDR3 length: 15 residues. V was clipped by 8 bases and J by 4 bases; unmatched bases: 8. In DNA form, the CDR3 reads TGTGCCAGCTCGGGGCGACAGGGGGCAAATCAGCCCCAGCATTTT. Translation: CASSGRQGANQPQHF.

The chain couples TRBV5-6 to TRBJ1-5; 8 bases map to TRBD1. Trimming at V came to 0 bases and at J to 9 bases, leaving 11 bases not matched to a gene. The CDR3 has 16 amino acids. Germline V CDR1 and CDR2: SGHDT, YYEEEE. CDR3 in amino acids: CASSLAPGQGGSPQHF. The DNA for the CDR3 is TGTGCCAGCAGCTTGGCCCCAGGACAGGGAGGTTCGCCCCAGCATTTT.

The gene calls are TRBV5-4 and TRBJ2-1; D perhaps matches TRBD2 (6 bases). This CDR3 is 16 amino acids long. The V and J ends lost 4 bases and 7 bases respectively, with 21 bases between them. Germline V gives CDR1 SGHNT, CDR2 YYREEE (reference sequence). The CDR3 DNA is TGTGCCAGCAGCCCGATGGGGGGTCCTGGACGGAATGAGCAGTTCTTC. Protein sequence: CASSPMGGPGRNEQFF.

The V and J genes are TRBV2 and TRBJ1-1; unclear D gene. V shed 4 bases and J shed 1 base, with 16 bases lying between them. CDR1 and CDR2 (germline): SNHLY, FYNNEI. The CDR3 sequence is 16 residues long. The CDR3 loop reads CASSAPKGRRNTEAFF. Here the CDR3 DNA reads TGTGCCAGCAGTGCACCTAAAGGGAGGAGGAACACTGAAGCTTTCTTT.